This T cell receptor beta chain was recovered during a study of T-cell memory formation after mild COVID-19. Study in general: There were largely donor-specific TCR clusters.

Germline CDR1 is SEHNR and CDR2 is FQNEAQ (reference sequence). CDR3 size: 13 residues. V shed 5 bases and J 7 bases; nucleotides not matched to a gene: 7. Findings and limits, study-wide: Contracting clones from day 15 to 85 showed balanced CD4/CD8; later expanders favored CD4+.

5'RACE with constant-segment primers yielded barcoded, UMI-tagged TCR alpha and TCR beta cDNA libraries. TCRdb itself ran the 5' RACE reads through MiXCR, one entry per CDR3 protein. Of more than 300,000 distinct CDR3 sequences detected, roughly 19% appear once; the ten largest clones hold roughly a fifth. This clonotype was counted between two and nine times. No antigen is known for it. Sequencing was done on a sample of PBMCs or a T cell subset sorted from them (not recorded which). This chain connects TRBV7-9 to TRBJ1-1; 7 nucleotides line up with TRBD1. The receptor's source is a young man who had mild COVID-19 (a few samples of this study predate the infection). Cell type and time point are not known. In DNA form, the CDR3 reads TGTGCCAGCAGCCTCGGGACAGCTAGTGAAGCTTTCTTT. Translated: CASSLGTASEAFF.